Following are 8 T cell receptor beta chains from one sample sequenced in a study of CD8+CD57+ T cells in acquired aplastic anemia. Patients included in sequencing had previously demonstrated CD8+CD57+ cell expansion by flow cytometry. The TCR beta profiling, which covered VDJ combination and CDR3 sequence, was carried out using genomic DNA as the template. Via MiXCR, TCRdb re-called the reads, giving one row per CDR3 protein. The data show approximately 300,000 distinct CDR3 sequences, 56% seen once. Sample: sorted CD4+, CD8+, or CD8+CD57+ T cells (not recorded which) from PBMCs. These receptors were taken from a human donor with aplastic anemia.

This clonotype was picked up many times. The rearrangement uses TRBV3-1 and TRBJ2-3; D remains ambiguous. Germline CDR1 is LGHDT and CDR2 is YNNKEL (reference sequence). The length of the CDR3 is 16 residues. V lost 0 bases and J lost 3, with 13 bases in between. CDR3 sequence reads: CASSQDALLLTDTQYF. In nucleotides, the CDR3 is TGTGCCAGCAGCCAAGACGCCCTCCTCCTGACAGATACGCAGTATTTT.

The chain carries TRBV9 and TRBJ2-3, with 8 bases lining up with TRBD1. CDR1 SGDLS and CDR2 YYNGEE come from the germline V gene. The CDR3 is 15 residues long. V dropped 0 bases and J dropped 3; count of bases not matched to a gene: 3. CDR3 in DNA: TGTGCCAGCAGCGTAGGGACAGGGAGGACAGATACGCAGTATTTT. Amino acid sequence: CASSVGTGRTDTQYF.

This sequence joins TRBV7-9 and TRBJ2-5; 7 nucleotides agree with TRBD1. CDR1 is SEHNR, CDR2 FQNEAQ, per germline (reference sequence). The V gene end was trimmed by 0 bases and the J gene end by 3 bases; junction bases not matched to a gene: 7. The CDR3 runs to 16 residues. This chain's CDR3 is CASSLAGTENEETQYF. CDR3 DNA: TGTGCCAGCAGCTTAGCCGGGACAGAGAATGAAGAGACCCAGTACTTC.

There are many counts of this clonotype. The chain links TRBV12-3 or TRBV12-4 to TRBJ1-1, with D unclear. The V and J ends lost 6 bases and 0 bases respectively, with 11 bases between them. The CDR3 is 14 residues long. CDR3 in amino acids: CASRPAEVNTEAFF. The CDR3 region has the DNA TGTGCCAGCAGACCCGCCGAGGTGAACACTGAAGCTTTCTTT.

CDR3 region: CSAVGRHQETQYF. CDR3 DNA sequence: TGCAGCGCTGTTGGACGGCACCAAGAGACCCAGTACTTC. The chain joins TRBV29-1 to TRBJ2-5; D gene unclear. CDR3 length equals 13 residues. Germline-derived CDR1 and CDR2 are SQVTM and ANQGSEA. The V end was cut by 7 bases, the J end by 0 bases, with 12 bases between.

The chain is built from TRBV20-1 and TRBJ1-3; D gene ambiguous. The V and J ends lost 1 base and 2 bases respectively, with 9 bases between them. Germline V lookup: CDR1 DFQATT, CDR2 SNEGSKA (reference sequence). The CDR3 runs to 14 residues. The CDR3 region has the DNA TGCAGTGCTAGAGTCCCCGGGACTGGAAACACCATATATTTT. Translating gives CSARVPGTGNTIYF.

This clonotype was recorded many times. The chain joins TRBV6-2 or TRBV6-3 to TRBJ1-6; D gene unclear. This CDR3 region has 14 residues. Trimming took 0 bases from V and 7 from J, leaving 7 bases between them. Germline CDR1 is MNHEY and CDR2 is SVGEGT. DNA of the CDR3: TGTGCCAGCAGTTACTCCAGTGTCAATTCACCCCTCCACTTT. This encodes CASSYSSVNSPLHF.

In its sample, this clonotype was seen a few times. CDR3 DNA sequence: TGTGCCAGCAGCAATAGCGGTGAGCAGTTCTTC. This translates into CASSNSGEQFF. This chain uses TRBV7-9 with TRBJ2-1, with D perhaps TRBD2 (6 bases). This CDR3 comprises 11 residues. V was shortened by 5 bases and J by 9 bases, with 8 bases between the two germline ends. Germline V lookup: CDR1 SEHNR, CDR2 FQNEAQ (reference sequence).